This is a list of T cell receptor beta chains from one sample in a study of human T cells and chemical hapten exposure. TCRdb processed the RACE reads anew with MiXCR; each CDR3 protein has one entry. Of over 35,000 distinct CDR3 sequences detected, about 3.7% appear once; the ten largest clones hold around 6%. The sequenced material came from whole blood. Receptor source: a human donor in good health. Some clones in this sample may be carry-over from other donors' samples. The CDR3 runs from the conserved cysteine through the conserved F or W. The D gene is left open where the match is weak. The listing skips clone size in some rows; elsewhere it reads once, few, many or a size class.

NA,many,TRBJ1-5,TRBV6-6,CASADHSNQPQHF,TGTGCCAGCGCGGATCATAGCAATCAGCCCCAGCATTTT
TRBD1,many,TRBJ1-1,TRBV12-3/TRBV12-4,CASTTGTGRTEAFF,TGTGCCAGCACCACCGGGACAGGGAGGACTGAAGCTTTCTTT
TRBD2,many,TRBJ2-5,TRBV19,CASSLGLAGALLQETQYF,TGTGCCAGTAGTCTCGGACTAGCGGGAGCGCTACTCCAAGAGACCCAGTACTTC
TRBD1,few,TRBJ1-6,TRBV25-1,CASSEFRTGASPLHF,TGTGCCAGCAGTGAATTTCGGACAGGGGCTTCACCCCTCCACTTT
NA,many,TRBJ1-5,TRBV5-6,CASSLAVGNQPQHF,TGTGCCAGCAGCTTGGCCGTGGGGAATCAGCCCCAGCATTTT
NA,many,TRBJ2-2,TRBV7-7,CASSLGPSTGELFF,TGTGCTAGCAGCTTGGGCCCTTCCACCGGGGAGCTGTTTTTT
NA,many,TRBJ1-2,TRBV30,CAWRERVVLNLGGYTF,TGTGCCTGGAGGGAGAGGGTCGTACTAAATCTAGGGGGCTACACCTTC
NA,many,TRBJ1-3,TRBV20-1,CSASSAVSSGNTIYF,TGCAGTGCTAGTTCTGCAGTTAGCTCTGGAAACACCATATATTTT
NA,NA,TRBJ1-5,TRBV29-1,CSVVTTGTHSNQPQHF,TGCAGCGTTGTAACCACCGGGACGCATAGCAATCAGCCCCAGCATTTT
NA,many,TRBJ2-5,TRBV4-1,CASSQAPGAQYF,TGCGCCAGCAGCCAAGCGCCGGGGGCCCAGTACTTC
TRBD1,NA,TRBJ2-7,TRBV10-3,CAINRQGSYEQYF,TGTGCCATCAATCGACAGGGGTCCTACGAGCAGTACTTC
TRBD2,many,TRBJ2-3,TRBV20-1,CSARPGGAGGTDTQYF,TGCAGTGCCAGGCCAGGAGGAGCGGGAGGCACAGATACGCAGTATTTT
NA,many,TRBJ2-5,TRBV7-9,CASSLSAGFQETQYF,TGTGCCAGCAGCTTAAGCGCGGGCTTCCAAGAGACCCAGTACTTC